These 20 T cell receptor beta chains were sequenced from one sample in a study of preoperative IRX-2 immunotherapy in early breast cancer. Treatment indicated: preoperative locoregional IRX-2 cytokine immunotherapy. Produced via immunoSEQ multiplex PCR; TCRdb's table is partial and in-frame only. The profile covers fewer than 35,000 clones, with 85% to 90% appearing a single time and roughly 1.6% taken by the ten largest. Sequencing was performed on tumor tissue, taken after IRX-2 immunotherapy. The receptors derive from a human donor with breast cancer.

This clone was counted between two and nine times. The V gene is TRBV6-8, the J gene TRBJ1-4, with 10 bases that match TRBD1. J lost 3 bases, V lost 6 bases, and 4 bases had no gene match. Per germline, CDR1 MNHGY and CDR2 SAAAGT. This CDR3 is 15 amino acids long. CDR3 DNA sequence: TGTGCCAGCAGGGGACAGGGGACTTCTAATGAAAAACTGTTTTTT. Translation gives CASRGQGTSNEKLFF.

This clone was recorded only once. The chain has TRBV11-3 and TRBJ1-3; weak D call: TRBD1 (5 bases). Germline V gene data show CDR1 as SGHNT and CDR2 as YENEEA. Trimming stripped 3 bases from V and 2 bases from J, with 8 bases between. The CDR3 loop spans 14 amino acids. CDR3 nucleotides: TGTGCCAGCAGCTTGTGGGGCCCTGGAAACACCATATATTTT. Translated, it gives CASSLWGPGNTIYF. Drawing the rest from reference TRBV11-3 and TRBJ1-3, the complete variable domain is EAGVVQSPRYKIIEKKQPVAFWCNPISGHNTLYWYLQNLGQGPELLIRYENEEAVDDSQLPKDRFSAERLKGVDSTLKIQPAELGDSAVYLCASSLWGPGNTIYFGEGSWLTVV.

The CDR3 DNA sequence: TGTGCCAGCAGCTTATACGAAAGCACCGGGGAGCTGTTTTTT. This sequence encodes CASSLYESTGELFF. The V gene is TRBV7-8, the J gene TRBJ2-2; unclear D gene. CDR1 and CDR2 from the germline V gene are SGHVS and FQNEAQ. CDR3 length: 14 amino acids. Trimming took off 2 bases at V and 4 bases at J, with 8 bases between the two ends.

In its sample, this clone was seen once. The chain employs TRBV12-5 and TRBJ1-1; TRBD1 is a possible D gene (5 bases). Germline V gene sequence: CDR1 LGHNT, CDR2 FRNRAP. This CDR3 is built from 12 residues. The CDR3 here is CASLRVNTEAFF. Written as DNA, the CDR3 is TGTGCCAGCCTCAGGGTAAACACTGAAGCTTTCTTT.

The chain links TRBV7-1 to TRBJ1-1; tentative D call: TRBD1 (6 bases). TRBV7-1 belongs to the ORF category, with a function that is uncertain. The length of the CDR3 is 14 residues. The V end was cut by 4 bases, the J end by 3 bases, with 12 bases between. The CDR3 here is CASSLRDIDTEAFF. The CDR3 bases are TGTGCCAGCAGCTTAAGGGACATAGACACTGAAGCTTTCTTT.

Here the CDR3 reads CASSAGTTYEQYF. CDR3 DNA sequence: TGTGCCAGTAGTGCCGGGACCACCTACGAGCAGTACTTC. The gene calls are TRBV19 and TRBJ2-7; the D gene could be TRBD1 or TRBD2 (5 bases each). Germline CDR1 is LNHDA and CDR2 is SQIVND (reference sequence). This CDR3 spans 13 amino acids. Trimming cost V 5 bases and J 2 bases, with 10 bases left between them. Filled out from reference TRBV19 and TRBJ2-7, the complete variable domain reads DGGITQSPKYLFRKEGQNVTLSCEQNLNHDAMYWYRQDPGQGLRLIYYSQIVNDFQKGDIAEGYSVSREKKESFPLTVTSAQKNPTAFYLCASSAGTTYEQYFGPGTRLTVT.

The genes are TRBV28 and TRBJ1-2; D unresolved. Trimming cost V 4 bases and J 1 base, with 16 bases left between them. The CDR3 is 16 residues long. Germline-derived CDR1 and CDR2 are MDHEN and SYDVKM. CDR3 DNA: TGTGCCAGCAGTTCCGCGAAATCAGCGATTAACTATGGCTACACCTTC. Translation gives CASSSAKSAINYGYTF.

The chain links TRBV6-8 to TRBJ1-5; 11 bases match TRBD1. The V segment lost 5 bases and the J segment 6 bases; nucleotides outside the gene matches: 3. The CDR3 sequence is 14 residues long. Per germline, CDR1 MNHGY and CDR2 SAAAGT. This chain's CDR3 is CASSPGQGGQPQHF. DNA for the CDR3: TGTGCCAGCAGTCCGGGACAGGGGGGTCAGCCCCAGCATTTT.

The J gene is TRBJ2-7, the V gene TRBV10-1; no clear D gene. The V and J ends lost 3 bases and 2 bases respectively, with 8 bases between them. Germline V gives CDR1 WNHNN, CDR2 SYGVQD (reference sequence). The CDR3 runs to 13 residues. CDR3 bases: TGCGCCAGCAGTGATTCGGGCCCCTACGAGCAGTACGTC. It specifies CASSDSGPYEQYV.

This clone turned up a few times. The genes are TRBV6-8 and TRBJ1-4; D is undetermined. Per germline, CDR1 MNHGY and CDR2 SAAAGT. The CDR3 has 13 amino acids. V gave up 6 bases and J gave up 8 bases, with 13 bases separating them. The CDR3 region is CASRNSGREKLFF. Written as DNA, the CDR3 is TGTGCCAGCAGAAACTCCGGTCGGGAAAAACTGTTTTTT.

This chain uses TRBV6-8 with TRBJ1-4; D remains ambiguous. Trimming took 2 bases from V and 5 from J, leaving 9 bases between them. The CDR3 loop spans 14 amino acids. Germline V gives CDR1 MNHGY, CDR2 SAAAGT. The CDR3 protein is CASSYRAENEKLFF. CDR3 in DNA: TGTGCCAGCAGTTACAGGGCAGAGAATGAAAAACTGTTTTTT.

This sequence joins TRBV6-8 and TRBJ2-2; tentative D call: TRBD2 (5 bases). The CDR3 runs 14 residues. Deletions cut 0 bases from V and 5 bases from J, with 7 bases between. The V gene's germline CDR1 is MNHGY and CDR2 SAAAGT. CDR3: CASSYSSGTGELFF. The CDR3 bases are TGTGCCAGCAGTTACTCATCGGGGACCGGGGAGCTGTTTTTT.

The chain carries TRBV28 and TRBJ1-1; D is undetermined. This CDR3 is 13 amino acids long. V was cut by 5 bases and J by 1 base, with 8 bases left in between. CDR1 is MDHEN, CDR2 SYDVKM, per germline. The CDR3 reads CASSTPSNTEAFF. In nucleotides, the CDR3 is TGTGCCAGCAGTACTCCATCGAACACTGAAGCTTTCTTT.

This rearrangement joins TRBV16 to TRBJ1-1; weak D call: TRBD1 (6 bases). The length of the CDR3 is 15 residues. Germline CDR1 is KGHSY and CDR2 is FQNENV. Trimming took 2 bases from V and 4 from J, leaving 14 bases between them. CDR3 protein: CASSQLGQGLTEAFF. The DNA for the CDR3 is TGTGCCAGCAGCCAACTAGGGCAGGGGCTCACTGAAGCTTTCTTT. The variable domain in full, completed from reference TRBV16 and TRBJ1-1, reads GEEVAQTPKHLVRGEGQKAKLYCAPIKGHSYVFWYQQVLKNEFKFLISFQNENVFDETGMPKERFSAKCLPNSPCSLEIQATKLEDSAVYFCASSQLGQGLTEAFFGQGTRLTVV.

The chain uses TRBV11-3 and TRBJ2-2; no clear D gene. V lost 5 bases and J 7 bases, leaving 17 bases between the germline ends. The germline gives CDR1 SGHNT, CDR2 YENEEA. There are 15 residues in the CDR3. CDR3 in DNA: TGTGCCAGCAGCCCCGGGTCGCTAGGCATCGGGGAGCTGTTTTTT. Translating it yields CASSPGSLGIGELFF.

The chain is built from TRBV7-1 and TRBJ1-6; D perhaps matches TRBD1 (5 bases). TRBV7-1 is placed among ORFs of uncertain function. V lost 4 bases, J lost 0 bases, and 10 bases lay in between. The length of the CDR3 is 16 residues. The CDR3 is CASSLGGTSYNSPLHF. CDR3 DNA sequence: TGTGCCAGCAGCTTAGGCGGGACCTCCTATAATTCACCCCTCCACTTT.

The chain employs TRBV7-4 and TRBJ2-7, with 7 positions matching TRBD1. With 1 base clipped from V and 3 bases from J, the junction kept 0 bases outside the gene matches. Germline V gene sequence: CDR1 SGHVT, CDR2 SQSDAQ. The CDR3 sequence is 13 residues long. The CDR3 sequence is CASSLDRGYEQYF. CDR3 in DNA: TGTGCCAGCAGCTTAGACAGGGGCTACGAGCAGTACTTC.

J is TRBJ2-1 and V is TRBV18; 9 bases fit TRBD1. J lost 10 bases, V lost 3 bases, and 4 bases had no gene match. The germline V gene encodes CDR1 KGHSH and CDR2 LQKENI. There are 13 residues in the CDR3. CDR3: CASSPGTGREQFF. The CDR3 DNA reads TGTGCCAGCTCACCCGGGACAGGGAGAGAGCAGTTCTTC. The entire variable domain, with the rest obtained from reference TRBV18 and TRBJ2-1, is as follows: NAGVMQNPRHLVRRRGQEARLRCSPMKGHSHVYWYRQLPEEGLKFMVYLQKENIIDESGMPKERFSAEFPKEGPSILRIQQVVRGDSAAYFCASSPGTGREQFFGPGTRLTVL.

The V gene is TRBV12-5, the J gene TRBJ1-3; unclear D gene. Germline loops: CDR1 LGHNT, CDR2 FRNRAP. CDR3 size: 18 residues. This CDR3 reads CASISPAGLSRAGNTIYF. DNA of the CDR3: TGTGCCAGCATAAGCCCGGCAGGTCTTAGTCGGGCTGGAAACACCATATATTTT.

The V and J genes are TRBV11-3 and TRBJ2-5; 14 nucleotides match TRBD2. After removal of 1 base from V and 5 bases from J, the junction contained 3 bases not matched to a gene. Germline V gene lookup returns CDR1 SGHNT and CDR2 YENEEA. This CDR3 has 16 amino acids. Written as DNA, the CDR3 is TGTGCCAGCAGCTTAGGACTAGCGGGAGGGCTGGAGACCCAGTACTTC. It is translated as CASSLGLAGGLETQYF.